The rows below give T cell receptor beta chains drawn from one sample of a study of breast tumors, draining lymph nodes, adjacent tissues. TCRdb reanalysed the multiplex PCR reads using MiXCR and keeps one entry per CDR3 protein. This sample carries 84,000 or so distinct CDR3 sequences, approximately 28% of them seen once, and the ten largest clones take 8.1%. Sequencing was carried out using axillary lymph node tissue. The receptors here all came from a female donor with breast cancer. Some clones in this sample may be carry-over from other donors' samples. Both conserved end residues are part of each CDR3. Fields, in order: J gene, V gene, D gene, clone size, CDR3 DNA, CDR3 protein. The D gene is left open where the match is weak. Clone size is stated in some rows and not others, as once, few, many or a class when expanded.

TRBJ2-7,TRBV7-2,NA,many,TGTGCCAGCAGCTTAGGAGACTTCCTCTACGAGCAGTACTTC,CASSLGDFLYEQYF
TRBJ2-3,TRBV6-2/TRBV6-3,NA,many,TGTGCCAGCAGTCGACTCGGGACTTCCACAGATACGCAGTATTTT,CASSRLGTSTDTQYF
TRBJ2-1,TRBV6-4,NA,many,TGTGCCAGCAGTGACTCCCCTGCGGATGCCCTCAATGAGCAGTTCTTC,CASSDSPADALNEQFF
TRBJ2-7,TRBV19,TRBD2,many,TGTGCCAGTAGACTAGCGGGAGGGCACGAGCAGTACTTC,CASRLAGGHEQYF
TRBJ2-3,TRBV12-3/TRBV12-4,NA,many,TGTGCCAGCAGTTTCGGCGATACGCAGTATTTT,CASSFGDTQYF
TRBJ2-3,TRBV7-9,NA,once,TGTGCCAGCAGCGTAGACAGTTGGGGGGCGCAGTATTTT,CASSVDSWGAQYF
TRBJ1-3,TRBV19,NA,NA,TGTGCCAGCGGGGAGAGGGGAAACACCATATATTTT,CASGERGNTIYF
TRBJ1-1,TRBV5-5,NA,once,TGTGCCAGCAGCTTTTTTGGATTGGGCACTGAAGCTTTCTTT,CASSFFGLGTEAFF
TRBJ2-1,TRBV11-3,TRBD1,many,TGTGCCAGCAGCGACAGACAGGGCCCCTACAATGAGCAGTTCTTC,CASSDRQGPYNEQFF
TRBJ1-5,TRBV20-1,NA,many,TGCAGTGCTAAAAGGGATTTCGAGTCTCAGCCCCAGCATTTT,CSAKRDFESQPQHF
TRBJ2-1,TRBV11-3,TRBD2,many,TGTGCCAGCAGCTTATGGACTAGCGGTCGGATAAGCGGTTACAATGAGCAGTTCTTC,CASSLWTSGRISGYNEQFF
TRBJ2-7,TRBV20-1,TRBD2,many,TGCAGTGCTAGAGATAGGCTAGCGGGAGCCTCCTACGAGCAGTACTTC,CSARDRLAGASYEQYF
TRBJ2-3,TRBV7-8,NA,once,TGTGCCAGCAGTACGGGGACAGATACGCAGTATTTT,CASSTGTDTQYF
TRBJ1-2,TRBV13,TRBD1,many,TGTGCCAGCAGCTTTTTTGGGACAGGTTTTGACTATGGCTACACCTTC,CASSFFGTGFDYGYTF
TRBJ1-2,TRBV7-9,NA,NA,TGTGCCAGCAGCCAAGATGGAGGGCTGGGGTCCGATGGCTACACCTTC,CASSQDGGLGSDGYTF
TRBJ2-4,TRBV28,NA,NA,TGTGCCAGCAGTTTAGCAGGGTCAGGGGCCAAAAACATTCAGTACTTC,CASSLAGSGAKNIQYF
TRBJ2-2,TRBV12-3/TRBV12-4,TRBD1,NA,TGTGCCAGCAGTTCCCGGTCCGGGGACAGGTCCACCGGGGAGCTGTTTTTT,CASSSRSGDRSTGELFF
TRBJ1-6,TRBV7-3,NA,NA,TGTGCCAGCAGCCTCTATGGGGGTTTAGAGAATTCACCCCTCCACTTT,CASSLYGGLENSPLHF
TRBJ1-3,TRBV4-3,NA,many,TGCGCCAGCAGCCAAGATTTTGGTTCTGGAAACACCATATATTTT,CASSQDFGSGNTIYF
TRBJ2-2,TRBV7-9,NA,once,NA,CASSFYICSARLFLAGELFF
TRBJ1-5,TRBV27,TRBD1,many,TGTGCCAGCAGTTTCCGACAGGGTGTTCAGCCCCAGCATTTT,CASSFRQGVQPQHF
TRBJ2-5,TRBV12-3/TRBV12-4,NA,many,TGTGCCAGCAGTGTCTTACCAGAGACCCAGTACTTC,CASSVLPETQYF
TRBJ1-2,TRBV7-9,NA,many,TGTGCCAGCAGCTTAGCGGGGAGCTATGGCTACACCTTC,CASSLAGSYGYTF
TRBJ1-5,TRBV27,NA,many,TGTGCCAGCAGTTTCTTAGGATACAATCAGCCCCAGCATTTT,CASSFLGYNQPQHF
TRBJ2-4,TRBV30,TRBD2,many,TGTGCCTGGAGTGGACTAGCGGGAGCCAAAAACATTCAGTACTTC,CAWSGLAGAKNIQYF
TRBJ1-2,TRBV11-2,NA,NA,TGTGCCAGCAGCTCCCCCGCCTATGGCTACACCTTC,CASSSPAYGYTF
TRBJ2-7,TRBV5-8,TRBD2,many,TGTGCCAGCAGCTTACTGACTAGCGGGAGTAGGGAGCAGTACTTC,CASSLLTSGSREQYF